These T cell receptor beta chains were read from a single sample in a study of OX40 agonist ivuxolimab in advanced cancers. The protocol was immunoSEQ multiplex PCR, while the TCRdb copy is restricted to in-frame clones and leaves out a portion. The sample yields nearly 110,000 clones, approximately 90% seen once. The sequencing here drew on CD4+ or CD8+ T cells sorted from blood, taken in a trial of the OX40 agonist ivuxolimab. The receptor source for this set is an adult with an advanced solid tumor such as melanoma, head and neck, liver or kidney cancer. CDR3s include the opening cysteine and the closing phenylalanine or tryptophan. Fields, in order: CDR3 length, D gene, V gene, J gene, clone size, CDR3 DNA, CDR3 protein. The D gene is left open where the match is weak. A row's size may be missing; if present it is once, few, many or a size class.

17	-	TRBV7-3	TRBJ2-2	-	TGTGCCAGCAGCCCCACGCGTGCCAGCCGGGACACCGGGGAGCTGTTTTTT	CASSPTRASRDTGELFF
13	-	TRBV5-6	TRBJ1-2	-	TGTGCCAGCAGCTTCGGACAGATCTATGGCTACACCTTC	CASSFGQIYGYTF
15	-	TRBV6-1	TRBJ2-1	-	TGTGCCAGCAGTGAAGCTGGCAGGGGACGGGATGAGCAGTTCTTC	CASSEAGRGRDEQFF
15	TRBD2	TRBV5-4	TRBJ2-7	-	TGTGCCAGCAGCACCCTAGCGGGGAGCTCCTACGAGCAGTACTTC	CASSTLAGSSYEQYF
13	TRBD2	TRBV7-3	TRBJ2-3	-	TGTGCCACCGCCCCGGGGGGGGGAGATACGCAGTATTTT	CATAPGGGDTQYF
14	-	TRBV9	TRBJ2-7	-	TGTGCCAGCAGCCCCCGGTTAGCGAGCTACGAGCAGTACTTC	CASSPRLASYEQYF
16	TRBD1	TRBV28	TRBJ2-1	-	TGTGCCAGCACCAGCAGGACAGGGGACTCCTACAATGAGCAGTTCTTC	CASTSRTGDSYNEQFF
15	-	TRBV18	TRBJ1-5	-	TGTGCCAGCTCACAAACCGGGGGGGGCAATCAGCCCCAGCATTTT	CASSQTGGGNQPQHF
14	-	TRBV7-9	TRBJ2-7	-	TGTGCCAGCAGCTCGGACGGACCATCCTACGAGCAGTACTTC	CASSSDGPSYEQYF
16	TRBD2	TRBV6-5	TRBJ2-3	-	TGTGCCAGCAGTTACTCGAGGGGAGCGGGGGCAGATACGCAGTATTTT	CASSYSRGAGADTQYF
17	-	TRBV10-3	TRBJ2-7	-	TGTGCCATCAGTACGCCAGGGGCGAGGGGGCTAGCGCACGAGCAGTACTTC	CAISTPGARGLAHEQYF
14	-	TRBV6-5	TRBJ1-2	once	TGTGCCAGCAGTTACTCGGGCCTCGCCTGGGGCTACACCTTC	CASSYSGLAWGYTF
14	-	TRBV21-1	TRBJ1-4	-	TGTGCCAGGCAACCGGGACACAGAAATGAAAAACTGTTTTTT	CARQPGHRNEKLFF
14	-	TRBV19	TRBJ2-7	-	TGTGCCAGTAGTATGGGGGGCCTCTCCTACGAGCAGTACTTC	CASSMGGLSYEQYF
13	-	TRBV27	TRBJ2-5	once	TGTGCCAGCAGTGCAGGGGGGGCGGAGACCCAGTACTTC	CASSAGGAETQYF
13	-	TRBV27	TRBJ1-2	-	TGTGCCAGCAGGCCCACGGGTAACTATGGCTACACCTTC	CASRPTGNYGYTF
18	TRBD2	TRBV19	TRBJ2-3	-	TGTGCCAGTAGTAGGGGACTAGCGGGAGTCGGGGGCACAGATACGCAGTATTTT	CASSRGLAGVGGTDTQYF
13	-	TRBV5-1	TRBJ2-7	-	TGCGCCAGCAGCTGGGGTCAAGAGGGCGAGCAGTACTTC	CASSWGQEGEQYF
13	TRBD2	TRBV5-1	TRBJ2-3	-	TGCGCCACGTCTAGCGGGAGTTTAGATACGCAGTATTTT	CATSSGSLDTQYF
15	-	TRBV7-8	TRBJ2-7	once	TGTGCCAGCAGCTTAGACCCAGGGAGCTCCTACGAGCAGTACTTC	CASSLDPGSSYEQYF
14	-	TRBV6-5	TRBJ1-5	-	TGTGCCAGCAGTTACTCGATTTCTCGCCAGCCCCAGCATTTT	CASSYSISRQPQHF
15	TRBD1	TRBV30	TRBJ1-5	-	TGTGCCTGGAGCCCTGGGACAGCGAGCAATCAGCCCCAGCATTTT	CAWSPGTASNQPQHF
15	TRBD1	TRBV5-1	TRBJ1-5	-	TGCGCCAGCAGCTTGGCGGGGACAGGGAATCAGCCCCAGCATTTT	CASSLAGTGNQPQHF
16	TRBD1	TRBV7-8	TRBJ2-7	-	TGTGCCAGCAGCATAACCGGGACAGGGTTACTCTACGAGCAGTACTTC	CASSITGTGLLYEQYF
15	-	TRBV12-5	TRBJ2-3	-	TGTGCTAGTGGTTCCGGGACAACTAGCACAGATACGCAGTATTTT	CASGSGTTSTDTQYF
13	-	TRBV5-4	TRBJ1-1	-	TGTGCCAGCAGCTTGGACAGGGACACTGAAGCTTTCTTT	CASSLDRDTEAFF
13	-	TRBV25-1	TRBJ1-5	-	TGTGCCAGCAGTGAACCGGGCAGGGCGGCCCAGCATTTT	CASSEPGRAAQHF
15	TRBD2	TRBV2	TRBJ2-1	-	TGTGCCAGCAGGAGACTAGCGGGAGCTAACAATGAGCAGTTCTTC	CASRRLAGANNEQFF
16	TRBD1	TRBV9	TRBJ2-1	-	TGTGCCAGCAGCGGACCGGGACAGGGGGTCCTACTTGAGCAGTTCTTC	CASSGPGQGVLLEQFF
16	TRBD2	TRBV9	TRBJ2-3	-	TGTGCCAGCAGCGTAGAAACTAGCGGTCACACAGATACGCAGTATTTT	CASSVETSGHTDTQYF
15	TRBD1	TRBV9	TRBJ1-1	once	TGTGCCAGCAGCGGGGACAGGGGGCTGGACACTGAAGCTTTCTTT	CASSGDRGLDTEAFF
16	TRBD1	TRBV18	TRBJ1-1	once	TGTGCCAGCTCAGCTGGTCCGGGACAGGGATTATCTGAAGCTTTCTTT	CASSAGPGQGLSEAFF
14	-	TRBV10-2	TRBJ2-7	-	TGCGCCAGCAGTACTCTGGACAGCTCCTACGAGCAGTACTTC	CASSTLDSSYEQYF
13	-	TRBV14	TRBJ2-1	-	TGTGCCAGCAGCTCTCCCTTCAGCGATGAGCAGTTCTTC	CASSSPFSDEQFF
14	-	TRBV7-6	TRBJ2-2	-	TGTGCCAGCAGCTCTCTAGGGAACACCGGGGAGCTGTTTTTT	CASSSLGNTGELFF
14	TRBD2	TRBV5-8	TRBJ2-7	-	TGTGCCAGCAGCTTGAGCGGGGCCTCCTACGAGCAGTACTTC	CASSLSGASYEQYF
14	-	TRBV6-4	TRBJ2-1	-	TGTGCCAGCAGTGTGACGGGGGAATACAATGAGCAGTTCTTC	CASSVTGEYNEQFF
12	TRBD1	TRBV11-2	TRBJ2-4	-	TGTGCCAGCAATCAGGGGGCGCAGATTCAGTACTTC	CASNQGAQIQYF
13	TRBD2	TRBV27	TRBJ2-2	-	TGTGCCAGCAGGGCGGGAGTAGTCGGGGAGCTGTTTTTT	CASRAGVVGELFF
15	-	TRBV6-5	TRBJ2-1	-	TGTGCCAGCAGTTACTCCGCTGGCCTGAGGAATGAGCAGTTCTTC	CASSYSAGLRNEQFF
15	-	TRBV7-3	TRBJ1-6	-	TGTGCCAGCAGCTTAGAAGCAGCCCTGAATTCACCCCTCCACTTT	CASSLEAALNSPLHF
13	-	TRBV19	TRBJ1-5	-	TGTGCCAGTATCGGCGGGAGCGATCAGCCCCAGCATTTT	CASIGGSDQPQHF
12	-	TRBV7-2	TRBJ2-3	-	TGTGCCAGCAGCCCCTTCACAGATACGCAGTATTTT	CASSPFTDTQYF
16	TRBD2	TRBV7-3	TRBJ2-3	-	TGTGCCAGCAGCTTAATGACGGGAGGGGTCACAGATACGCAGTATTTT	CASSLMTGGVTDTQYF
15	TRBD1	TRBV6-5	TRBJ2-2	once	TGTGCCAGCAGTTACGGGACAGGCGCCGTCCGGGAGCTGTTTTTT	CASSYGTGAVRELFF
16	-	TRBV6-4	TRBJ2-1	-	TGTGCCAGCAGTGAAAGGAGCGGGCAATCCTACAATGAGCAGTTCTTC	CASSERSGQSYNEQFF
16	TRBD2	TRBV6-6	TRBJ2-5	-	TGTGCCAGCAGTTACTGGCCTAGCGGGCTTCAAGAGACCCAGTACTTC	CASSYWPSGLQETQYF
16	TRBD1	TRBV5-8	TRBJ2-7	-	TGTGCCAGCAGCTTGGCATCGGACAGGGCGACCTACGAGCAGTACTTC	CASSLASDRATYEQYF
15	-	TRBV19	TRBJ1-1	-	TGTGCCAGTAGTACCGACACCCTCGGGACCACTGAAGCTTTCTTT	CASSTDTLGTTEAFF
15	-	TRBV27	TRBJ1-2	once	TGTGCCAGCAGTTTAAAGGGAGTGGCTAACTATGGCTACACCTTC	CASSLKGVANYGYTF
15	TRBD2	TRBV28	TRBJ2-7	-	TGTGCCAGCGGATGGGCGGGAGGGAAAACCTACGAGCAGTACTTC	CASGWAGGKTYEQYF